Following are 19 T cell receptor beta chains from one sample sequenced in a study of blood T cell repertoires in COVID-19. Clones were read by immunoSEQ multiplex PCR, and TCRdb kept only the in-frame ones, dropping some. Counted here are over 85,000 clones, 87% occurring once; the ten biggest clones make up around 16%. The sample comprised peripheral blood. The receptor set was obtained from a male donor with acute or convalescent COVID-19.

The gene calls are TRBV18 and TRBJ2-3; D gene uncertain. Germline CDR1 and CDR2: KGHSH and LQKENI. The CDR3 is made up of 14 amino acids. Deletions cut 0 bases from V and 5 bases from J, with 9 bases between. The chain's CDR3 is CASSPPAGLDTQYF. In nucleotides, the CDR3 is TGTGCCAGCTCACCACCGGCAGGCCTAGATACGCAGTATTTT.

V gene TRBV7-3 combines with J gene TRBJ2-5; TRBD1 matches at 8 bases. V dropped 5 bases and J dropped 1; count of bases not matched to a gene: 6. The CDR3 runs 15 residues. Germline V gene sequence: CDR1 SGHTA, CDR2 FQGTGA. DNA for the CDR3: TGTGCCAGCAGCCGGGACAGGAACCCCCAAGAGACCCAGTACTTC. It encodes CASSRDRNPQETQYF.

The rearrangement uses TRBV7-2 and TRBJ1-2; TRBD1 aligns across 8 bases. This CDR3 comprises 14 residues. Germline trimming cut 5 bases from V and 4 bases from J; bases unmatched to any gene: 6. Looked up from germline, CDR1 is SGHTA and CDR2 is FQGNSA. DNA of the CDR3: TGTGCCAGCAGCCCCTCGGGACAGGTCTATGGCTACACCTTC. Protein product: CASSPSGQVYGYTF. The variable domain in full, with the rest retrieved from reference TRBV7-2 and TRBJ1-2, is GAGVSQSPSNKVTEKGKDVELRCDPISGHTALYWYRQSLGQGLEFLIYFQGNSAPDKSGLPSDRFSAERTGGSVSTLTIQRTQQEDSAVYLCASSPSGQVYGYTFGSGTRLTVV.

This clone has only one observation. The chain couples TRBV18 to TRBJ2-5; D is unclear. Trimming removed 1 base from V and 5 bases from J, with 11 bases in between. The CDR3 has 14 amino acids. CDR1 is KGHSH and CDR2 is LQKENI in the germline V gene. Here the CDR3 reads CASSPQSSEETQYF. CDR3 nucleotide sequence: TGTGCCAGCTCACCACAATCGTCCGAGGAGACCCAGTACTTC.

The genes are TRBV7-2 and TRBJ2-7; tentative D call: TRBD1 (5 bases). Per germline, CDR1 SGHTA and CDR2 FQGNSA. Trimming removed 1 base at V and 2 bases at J, with 9 bases between. This CDR3 spans 14 amino acids. The CDR3 DNA sequence: TGTGCCAGCAGCTTAGACAGGTACACCTACGAGCAGTACTTC. Translated, it gives CASSLDRYTYEQYF.

The chain employs TRBV30 and TRBJ1-1; 7 bases are a match to TRBD1. The CDR3 sequence is 13 residues long. CDR1 GTSNPN and CDR2 SVGIG come from the germline V gene (reference sequence). The junction had 5 bases not matched to a gene; V was cut back by 5 bases and J by 2 bases. The chain's CDR3 is CAWGGTANTEAFF. CDR3 bases: TGTGCCTGGGGGGGGACAGCTAACACTGAAGCTTTCTTT.

V and J are TRBV14 and TRBJ2-7; D is perhaps TRBD2 (7 bases). The germline V gene encodes CDR1 SGHDN and CDR2 FVKESK. V gave up 0 bases and J gave up 2 bases, with 14 bases separating them. The CDR3 consists of 16 residues. The CDR3 sequence: CASSQDRGALTYEQYF. The CDR3 DNA is TGTGCCAGCAGCCAAGATCGGGGGGCTCTCACCTACGAGCAGTACTTC.

The V gene is TRBV7-9, the J gene TRBJ2-3, with D perhaps matching TRBD2 (5 bases). From germline, CDR1 is SEHNR and CDR2 FQNEAQ (reference sequence). V was shortened by 5 bases and J by 2 bases, with 17 bases between the two germline ends. The length of the CDR3 is 16 residues. CDR3 protein: CASSPSWPTNTDTQYF. The CDR3 coding sequence is TGTGCCAGCAGCCCTTCGTGGCCGACTAACACAGATACGCAGTATTTT.

The CDR3: CASSQEFVGLSESYEQYF. CDR3 bases: TGCGCCAGCAGCCAAGAATTCGTAGGACTCTCTGAATCCTACGAGCAGTACTTC. V is TRBV4-1 and J is TRBJ2-7; TRBD2 might be the D (5 bases). The CDR3 extends over 18 amino acids. V lost 0 bases, J lost 1 base, and 19 bases lay in between. Germline lookup yields CDR1 MGHRA and CDR2 YSYEKL.

The chain carries TRBV12-3 or TRBV12-4 and TRBJ1-1, with no clear D. V was shortened by 2 bases and J by 4 bases, with 8 bases between the two germline ends. The CDR3 is made up of 13 amino acids. CDR3 bases: TGTGCCAGCAGTTTAAACCAAGCCACTGAAGCTTTCTTT. Its translation is CASSLNQATEAFF.

The chain joins TRBV6-5 to TRBJ1-1; weak D call: TRBD1 (5 bases). V was pared by 4 bases and J by 4 bases, with 10 bases between. This CDR3 region has 13 residues. Looked up from germline, CDR1 is MNHEY and CDR2 is SVGAGI. The CDR3 nucleotides are TGTGCCAGCAGTTTTCAGGGAGGCACTGAAGCTTTCTTT. Its protein is CASSFQGGTEAFF.

The rearrangement links TRBV6-5 to TRBJ1-1, with D possibly TRBD1 on 5 matching bases. The V gene lost 4 bases and the J gene lost 0 bases, with 9 bases spanning the gap. Germline V gene lookup returns CDR1 MNHEY and CDR2 SVGAGI. CDR3 length: 14 residues. The CDR3 nucleotides read TGTGCCAGCAGTTTAGGACATTTGAACACTGAAGCTTTCTTT. It encodes CASSLGHLNTEAFF.

The genes are TRBV19 and TRBJ1-6; D is ambiguous. The germline gives CDR1 LNHDA, CDR2 SQIVND (reference sequence). V was shortened by 3 bases and J by 7 bases, with 16 bases between the two germline ends. This CDR3 contains 16 residues. The CDR3 coding sequence is TGTGCCAGTAGTATCGCTCACCGACAAAGGAATTCACCCCTCCACTTT. Its protein is CASSIAHRQRNSPLHF.

The V gene is TRBV6-1, the J gene TRBJ1-2, with 7 bases lining up with TRBD1. V was pared by 1 base and J by 8 bases, with 4 bases of the junction left unmatched. Germline CDR1 MNHNS, CDR2 SASEGT. This CDR3 contains 13 residues. The CDR3 reads CASSEDRGRGYTF. CDR3 DNA: TGTGCCAGCAGTGAAGACAGGGGAAGGGGCTACACCTTC.

The chain combines TRBV2 with TRBJ1-4, with D unclear. The CDR3 has 14 residues. Germline assignment: CDR1 SNHLY and CDR2 FYNNEI. The V gene lost 7 bases and the J gene lost 2 bases, with 11 bases spanning the gap. The chain's CDR3 is CASMPGGTNEKLFF. CDR3 nucleotides: TGTGCCAGCATGCCGGGTGGCACTAATGAAAAACTGTTTTTT.

The rearrangement joins TRBV5-1 to TRBJ2-3; maybe TRBD2 (5 bases). The CDR3 contains 17 residues. The germline V gene encodes CDR1 SGHRS and CDR2 YFSETQ. The V end was cut by 3 bases, the J end by 4 bases, with 21 bases between. DNA for the CDR3: TGCGCCAGCAGCTCCGGTTCACTAGGGTGGGTGTCAGATACGCAGTATTTT. It encodes CASSSGSLGWVSDTQYF. The entire variable domain, with the rest obtained from reference TRBV5-1 and TRBJ2-3, is as follows: KAGVTQTPRYLIKTRGQQVTLSCSPISGHRSVSWYQQTPGQGLQFLFEYFSETQRNKGNFPGRFSGRQFSNSRSEMNVSTLELGDSALYLCASSSGSLGWVSDTQYFGPGTRLTVL.

The rearrangement uses TRBV11-2 and TRBJ1-1, with D unresolved. V dropped 5 bases and J dropped 1 base, with 8 bases sitting between them. The CDR3 extends over 13 amino acids. Looked up from germline, CDR1 is SGHAT and CDR2 is FQNNGV. CDR3 DNA: TGTGCCAGCAGCCGCGGGAGGAACACTGAAGCTTTCTTT. Translation gives CASSRGRNTEAFF.

The CDR3 loop is CASSLSTSGSYNEQFF. DNA of the CDR3: TGCGCCAGCAGCTTGTCAACTAGCGGGAGCTACAATGAGCAGTTCTTC. The rearrangement uses TRBV5-1 and TRBJ2-1, with TRBD2 identical over 11 bases. This CDR3 has 16 amino acids. The germline gives CDR1 SGHRS, CDR2 YFSETQ. V dropped 1 base and J dropped 3; count of bases not matched to a gene: 3. The full variable domain, in which reference TRBV5-1 and TRBJ2-1 provide the parts outside the CDR3, is KAGVTQTPRYLIKTRGQQVTLSCSPISGHRSVSWYQQTPGQGLQFLFEYFSETQRNKGNFPGRFSGRQFSNSRSEMNVSTLELGDSALYLCASSLSTSGSYNEQFFGPGTRLTVL.

V and J are TRBV7-9 and TRBJ1-4; 9 bases align to TRBD1. The CDR3 has 14 amino acids. The germline V gene has CDR1 SEHNR and CDR2 FQNEAQ (reference sequence). Unmatched junction bases numbered 5, after V lost 4 bases and J lost 8 bases. For the CDR3, the DNA is TGTGCCAGCAGCTCTTGGACAGGGGTCGAAAAACTGTTTTTT. This sequence encodes CASSSWTGVEKLFF. The full variable domain, completed using reference TRBV7-9 and TRBJ1-4, is DTGVSQNPRHKITKRGQNVTFRCDPISEHNRLYWYRQTLGQGPEFLTYFQNEAQLEKSRLLSDRFSAERPKGSFSTLEIQRTEQGDSAMYLCASSSWTGVEKLFFGSGTQLSVL.